This T cell receptor (beta chain) was captured in a study of resident and recirculating memory T cells in vitiligo. The study's findings and limits: Different lesions suggested infiltration by different T cell clones.

Assay used: immunoSEQ multiplex PCR; TCRdb lists only in-frame clones, some missing. The sample holds about 76,000 clones, just over 90% seen once. Stability required unchanged lesions during the previous 6 months. Patients had received no treatment within the previous three months. With 2 bases removed from V and 7 bases from J, the gap between germline ends came to 17 bases. The CDR3 runs 15 residues. Germline loops: CDR1 MDHEN, CDR2 SYDVKM. A word on this clone: Antigen unknown.

The chain joins TRBV28 to TRBJ1-2, with no clear D. This clonotype originated in a male donor with vitiligo. The sequencing sample was made of blood. CDR3 protein: CASSLGREWAGGYTF. The CDR3 bases are TGTGCCAGCAGTTTAGGCCGGGAGTGGGCTGGTGGCTACACCTTC.